The present entry profiles one TCR beta chain with its context. Time point given: pre-treatment sample, taken before nivolumab and TIL therapy. The entry originates in a study of TIL therapy for anti-PD-1-resistant metastatic lung cancer. Whole-study context: Median tumor PD-L1 proportion score was about 6%.

The germline V gene has CDR1 LNHDA and CDR2 SQIVND (reference sequence). This CDR3 is built from 11 residues. V dropped 3 bases and J dropped 7 bases, with 3 bases sitting between them. The libraries were made with immunoSEQ v3. Survey-level samples got 2 million or so read pairs; deep-level samples got roughly 4.5-6 million. Generated by immunoSEQ multiplex PCR, the TCRdb table keeps only in-frame clones and is missing some. Of some 32,000 clones in the sample, 74% are singletons; the top ten hold around 2.9%. This chain uses TRBV19 with TRBJ1-4; D uncertain. The TCR originated in a woman aged 30-85 years with non-small cell lung cancer. This specimen was blood, taken at baseline. The CDR3 reads CASSMGEKLFF. The CDR3 DNA reads TGTGCCAGTAGTATGGGTGAAAAACTGTTTTTT.